Shown below are 32 T cell receptor beta chains from a single sample sequenced in a study of CD8+CD57+ T cells in acquired aplastic anemia listed by TCRdb under 2018. This sample was sequenced with an Illumina HiSeq 2000. Genomic DNA served as template for TCR beta VDJ combination and CDR3 sequence profiling. TCRdb trimmed the raw reads at Q25, called clones with MiXCR and kept productive beta chains. Rows with one shared CDR3 protein collapse into an entry with the most common genes and DNA. A total of hundreds of thousands of distinct CDR3 sequences appear in this sample, approximately 70% of them only once. The top ten constitute 3% to 5% of the sample. Sequencing was carried out using sorted CD4+, CD8+, or CD8+CD57+ T cells (not recorded which) from PBMCs. The receptors were sampled from a human donor in good health, serving as a control.

The chain couples TRBV2 to TRBJ1-1; no definite D call. This CDR3 has 12 amino acids. Trimming cost V 4 bases and J 8 bases, with 11 bases left between them. Germline-derived CDR1 and CDR2 are SNHLY and FYNNEI. CDR3 sequence reads: CASSVQSPEAFF. Written as DNA, the CDR3 is TGTGCCAGCAGTGTACAGTCCCCCGAAGCTTTCTTT.

The chain joins TRBV6-1 to TRBJ2-7; no reliable D call. Germline CDR1 and CDR2: MNHNS and SASEGT. The CDR3 is made up of 13 amino acids. V lost 10 bases, J lost 2 bases, and 15 bases lay in between. CDR3 amino acids: CATRNTEAYEQYF. The CDR3 nucleotides read TGTGCCACCCGGAATACAGAAGCCTACGAGCAGTACTTC.

J is TRBJ2-1 and V is TRBV7-3; D perhaps matches TRBD1 (6 bases). The CDR3 spans 15 residues. CDR1 and CDR2 from the germline V gene are SGHTA and FQGTGA. Trimming cost V 5 bases and J 8 bases, with 19 bases left between them. The CDR3 loop reads CASSILVGAGDEQFF. DNA of the CDR3: TGTGCCAGCAGCATATTAGTGGGGGCCGGGGATGAGCAGTTCTTC.

As concerns this clonotype: One end of the junction fails to match germline, which may point to a read error. The V call is TRBV5-1, the J call TRBJ1-1; D uncertain. This CDR3 contains 13 residues. The germline V gene encodes CDR1 SGHRS and CDR2 YFSETQ. CDR3 DNA: TGTGCCAGCAGCTTAGCCTGGGACACTGAAGCTTTCTTT. Protein sequence: CASSLAWDTEAFF. Using reference TRBV5-1 and TRBJ1-1 for the parts outside the CDR3, the full variable domain is KAGVTQTPRYLIKTRGQQVTLSCSPISGHRSVSWYQQTPGQGLQFLFEYFSETQRNKGNFPGRFSGRQFSNSRSEMNVSTLELGDSALYLCASSLAWDTEAFFGQGTRLTVV.

This clonotype was detected only once. At one of its ends the junction is not consistent with the germline gene, which may arise from a read error. CDR3 amino acids: CATTQGQKDLPLHF. The CDR3 nucleotides read TGTGCCACCACTCAGGGACAAAAGGATTTGCCCCTTCACTTT. The chain combines TRBV15 with TRBJ1-6; tentatively, D is TRBD1 (6 bases). Germline V gene data show CDR1 as LNHNV and CDR2 as YYDKDF (reference sequence). This CDR3 has 14 amino acids.

V gene TRBV7-2 combines with J gene TRBJ2-5, with D hard to call. This CDR3 contains 11 residues. The germline V gene encodes CDR1 SGHTA and CDR2 FQGNSA. V lost 3 bases and J 4 bases, leaving 3 bases between the germline ends. In DNA form, the CDR3 reads TGTGCCAGCAGCTTTCGAGAGACCCAGTACTTC. This encodes CASSFRETQYF. The full variable domain, with the rest looked up from reference TRBV7-2 and TRBJ2-5, is GAGVSQSPSNKVTEKGKDVELRCDPISGHTALYWYRQSLGQGLEFLIYFQGNSAPDKSGLPSDRFSAERTGGSVSTLTIQRTQQEDSAVYLCASSFRETQYFGPGTRLLVL.

The chain recombines TRBV7-9 with TRBJ1-4; D unresolved. The CDR3 contains 14 residues. Germline values: CDR1 SEHNR, CDR2 FQNEAQ (reference sequence). Trimming stripped 5 bases from V and 14 bases from J, with 21 bases between. The CDR3 nucleotides are TGTGCCAGCAGCCTACGGGAATTGACTGACAATCTGTTTTTT. It translates to CASSLRELTDNLFF.

This clonotype was recorded once. This rearrangement joins TRBV7-2 to TRBJ2-1, with D perhaps assigned TRBD1 or TRBD2 (5 bases each). V dropped 4 bases and J dropped 16 bases, with 26 bases sitting between them. The CDR3 extends over 15 amino acids. The germline V gene has CDR1 SGHTA and CDR2 FQGNSA. The CDR3 reads CASSWSSRGGYTHFF. In DNA form, the CDR3 reads TGTGCCAGCAGCTGGAGTTCGAGGGGCGGCTACACCCACTTCTTC. The entire variable domain, with the rest obtained from reference TRBV7-2 and TRBJ2-1, is as follows: GAGVSQSPSNKVTEKGKDVELRCDPISGHTALYWYRQSLGQGLEFLIYFQGNSAPDKSGLPSDRFSAERTGGSVSTLTIQRTQQEDSAVYLCASSWSSRGGYTHFFGPGTRLTVL.

V usage is TRBV7-8 and J usage is TRBJ2-7; a weak D match, TRBD1 (7 bases). Between the trimmed V and J ends, which lost 7 bases and 9 bases, there was a span of 22 bases. CDR1 is SGHVS and CDR2 is FQNEAQ in the germline V gene. The CDR3 covers 14 residues. The CDR3 loop is CASNQGGEYYLQYF. In nucleotides, the CDR3 is TGTGCCAGCAACCAGGGGGGCGAATACTATTTGCAGTACTTC.

This chain connects TRBV2 to TRBJ1-4; D gene unclear. Per germline, CDR1 SNHLY and CDR2 FYNNEI. V gave up 6 bases and J gave up 14 bases, with 25 bases separating them. The CDR3 has 15 amino acids. The CDR3 nucleotides read TGTGCCAGCAGCTCCGGAAGAACGAGCACTGAAGATCTGTTTTTT. This sequence encodes CASSSGRTSTEDLFF.

At least ten counts were recorded for this clonotype. CDR3: CATATLLSQGNTEAFF. CDR3 coding DNA: TGTGCCACTGCGACCCTTTTATCCCAGGGAAACACTGAAGCTTTCTTT. V gene TRBV19 combines with J gene TRBJ1-1, with D possibly TRBD1 on 5 matching bases. The CDR3 runs to 16 residues. Germline CDR1 is LNHDA and CDR2 is SQIVND (reference sequence). V was trimmed by 10 bases and J by 2 bases, leaving 23 bases between them.

Many counts were recorded for this clonotype. The CDR3 protein is CASSLAQGLVEAFF. The CDR3 nucleotides are TGTGCCAGCAGCTTAGCACAGGGGTTGGTTGAAGCTTTCTTT. The chain uses TRBV7-8 and TRBJ1-1; 7 bases line up with TRBD1. There are 14 residues in the CDR3. V lost 0 bases and J lost 7; bases outside the gene matches: 5. Germline lookup yields CDR1 SGHVS and CDR2 FQNEAQ.

V usage is TRBV7-2 and J usage is TRBJ2-7, with D possibly matching TRBD1 (6 bases). The germline gives CDR1 SGHTA, CDR2 FQGNSA. This CDR3 spans 15 amino acids. Trimming cost V 0 bases and J 11 bases, with 20 bases left between them. As DNA, the CDR3 is TGTGCCAGCAGCTTAGCAAAAGTTGCAGGGGCTGAAGAGTACTTC. Its translation is CASSLAKVAGAEEYF.

Notes on this clonotype: The limits of the CDR3 on the DNA are not certain, so only TCRdb's listed CDR3 is given. V and J are TRBV10-3 and TRBJ1-1; the table's D call of TRBD1 was not tested on the DNA. The germline gives CDR1 ENHRY, CDR2 SYGVKD. Termini included, the CDR3 measures 17 amino acids. The CDR3 spells CAISATGQGGGEAFFFF.

On this clonotype itself: The DNA is omitted, as the CDR3 cannot be located on it reliably, and the CDR3 follows TCRdb's listing. The chain combines TRBV7-2 with TRBJ2-5; the table's TRBD1 call for D was not verified on the DNA. The CDR3 spans 15 residues, counting both ends. CDR1 and CDR2 from the germline V gene are SGHTA and FQGNSA. CDR3: CASSYGQTEQYFGYF.

This clonotype was seen once. For the CDR3, the DNA is TGTGCCAGCAGCCCTAGACTAGCGGCCTACGAACAGTACCACTTT. Its translation is CASSPRLAAYEQYHF. This chain joins TRBV7-2 and TRBJ1-6; no reliable D call. Trimming took 5 bases from V and 18 from J, leaving 26 bases between them. This CDR3 comprises 15 residues. The germline V gene has CDR1 SGHTA and CDR2 FQGNSA.

The V call is TRBV28, the J call TRBJ2-1; 9 nucleotides line up with TRBD2. CDR1 is MDHEN and CDR2 is SYDVKM in the germline V gene. Losses at the gene ends were 5 bases for V and 6 bases for J; bases not matched to a gene: 14. The CDR3 consists of 17 residues. CDR3 nucleotide sequence: TGTGCCAGCAGTCCCCCTTGGCGGGGGGGCCAGAGCAATGAGCAGTTCTTC. Translation gives CASSPPWRGGQSNEQFF.

In this sample, this clonotype turned up many times. The chain carries TRBV29-1 and TRBJ2-3; D is unclear. The CDR3 sequence is 14 residues long. Germline lookup yields CDR1 SQVTM and CDR2 ANQGSEA. Trimming removed 6 bases from V and 0 bases from J, with 13 bases in between. As DNA, the CDR3 is TGCAGCGTAGGACGGCCAACTAGCACAGATACGCAGTATTTT. This sequence encodes CSVGRPTSTDTQYF.

The chain is built from TRBV5-4 and TRBJ1-5; D ambiguous. The CDR3 has 15 residues. CDR1 SGHNT and CDR2 YYREEE come from the germline V gene (reference sequence). V was trimmed by 0 bases and J by 7 bases, leaving 14 bases between them. CDR3 residues: CASSLETCPGQPQHF. CDR3 in DNA: TGTGCCAGCAGCTTGGAGACCTGCCCTGGCCAGCCCCAGCATTTT.

The rearrangement joins TRBV5-6 to TRBJ2-7, with D possibly being TRBD2 (6 bases). Germline V CDR1 and CDR2: SGHDT, YYEEEE. This CDR3 contains 15 residues. V dropped 4 bases and J dropped 4 bases, with 18 bases sitting between them. The CDR3 protein is CASSEVCGGLYEQYF. CDR3 nucleotides: TGTGCCAGCAGCGAGGTATGTGGGGGGTTGTACGAGCAGTACTTC.

The chain has TRBV20-1 and TRBJ1-6; D possibly corresponds to TRBD1 (5 bases). The CDR3 totals 15 residues. CDR1 and CDR2 (germline): DFQATT, SNEGSKA (reference sequence). V shed 1 base and J shed 9 bases, with 16 bases lying between them. CDR3 protein: CSARARGSRGSPLHF. CDR3 DNA sequence: TGCAGTGCTAGAGCCCGAGGCTCTAGGGGTTCACCCCTCCACTTT.

This clonotype occurred many times. The V and J genes are TRBV19 and TRBJ1-1; perhaps TRBD1 as D (6 bases). This CDR3 spans 15 amino acids. CDR1 LNHDA and CDR2 SQIVND come from the germline V gene (reference sequence). Trimming took off 3 bases at V and 1 base at J, with 12 bases between the two ends. The CDR3 reads CASSISGVSNTEAFF. The CDR3 nucleotides are TGTGCCAGTAGTATCTCAGGGGTATCGAACACTGAAGCTTTCTTT.

CDR3 sequence: CASSGSQGGTQYF. Here the CDR3 DNA reads TGTGCCAGCAGCGGGAGTCAGGGCGGTACGCAGTATTTT. The chain uses TRBV7-2 and TRBJ2-3, with D perhaps TRBD1 or TRBD2 (5 bases each). This CDR3 is 13 amino acids long. V lost 5 bases, J lost 8 bases, and 14 bases lay in between. Germline assignment: CDR1 SGHTA and CDR2 FQGNSA.

The rearrangement joins TRBV9 to TRBJ2-1, with TRBD1 identical over 10 bases. J lost 4 bases, V lost 0 bases, and 4 bases had no gene match. CDR1 is SGDLS and CDR2 is YYNGEE in the germline V gene. The CDR3 loop spans 16 amino acids. Here the CDR3 reads CASSVAQGQGYNEQFF. The CDR3 nucleotides are TGTGCCAGCAGCGTAGCGCAGGGACAGGGGTACAATGAGCAGTTCTTC.

The rearrangement links TRBV7-3 to TRBJ2-3; D is unresolved. Per germline, CDR1 SGHTA and CDR2 FQGTGA. Trimming stripped 7 bases from V and 14 bases from J, with 28 bases between. The CDR3 totals 15 residues. CDR3 nucleotide sequence: TGTGCCAGCACCTTCGGTACAGTTAGGGCGGATAAGTTGTATTTT. Protein product: CASTFGTVRADKLYF.

In regard to this clonotype: A read error may be the cause here, since a much bigger clone is one base away. CDR3 coding DNA: TGCAGTGCTACTTCTAGCGGGGGGTACGATGAGCAGTTCTTC. Translation: CSATSSGGYDEQFF. The V and J genes are TRBV20-1 and TRBJ2-1, with 11 bases aligning to TRBD2. The CDR3 is 14 amino acids. Looked up from germline, CDR1 is DFQATT and CDR2 is SNEGSKA (reference sequence). The V and J ends lost 4 bases and 8 bases, in that order; junction bases with no gene match: 7.

The rearrangement uses TRBV7-2 and TRBJ2-5, with 7 bases that match TRBD2. V dropped 4 bases and J dropped 11; count of bases not matched to a gene: 19. The CDR3 runs to 16 residues. Germline assignment: CDR1 SGHTA and CDR2 FQGNSA. CDR3 nucleotides: TGTGCCAGCAGCTCTGGGGGGGATCAGAACGGTGAGAAGCAGTACTTC. This sequence encodes CASSSGGDQNGEKQYF.

To note about this clonotype: This may stem from a read error, because a much larger clone lies one nucleotide away. The chain combines TRBV30 with TRBJ2-3; no firm D call. Germline V gene lookup returns CDR1 GTSNPN and CDR2 SVGIG (reference sequence). CDR3 length equals 12 residues. The CDR3 protein is CAWSHSTDTQCF. In DNA, the CDR3 is TGTGCCTGGAGCCACAGCACAGATACGCAGTGTTTT.

This sequence joins TRBV7-6 and TRBJ2-6; D could derive from TRBD1 or TRBD2 (6 bases each). Germline-derived CDR1 and CDR2 are SGHVS and FNYEAQ. Between the trimmed V and J ends, which lost 1 base and 13 bases, there was a span of 23 bases. The CDR3 has 17 amino acids. The CDR3 here is CASSLGRGAAAYKVLTF. In DNA, the CDR3 is TGTGCCAGCAGCTTAGGAAGGGGGGCAGCTGCGTACAAAGTCCTGACTTTC.

This clonotype came up once. The conserved phenylalanine or tryptophan normally closing the CDR3 is absent here, so this likely arose from a read error. The DNA is left out, because the CDR3 cannot be placed on it with certainty; the CDR3 is given as TCRdb lists it. CDR3 residues: CASSLIVGGG. The rearrangement links TRBV5-6 to TRBJ1-4. 10 amino acids form the CDR3, both terminal residues included. The germline gives CDR1 SGHDT, CDR2 YYEEEE.

The chain couples TRBV20-1 to TRBJ2-7; the D gene is possibly TRBD1 (5 bases). Trimming took 6 bases from V and 2 from J, leaving 20 bases between them. Germline V gene data show CDR1 as DFQATT and CDR2 as SNEGSKA (reference sequence). The CDR3 is made up of 15 amino acids. The CDR3 region is CSASSTQGATYEQYF. DNA for the CDR3: TGCAGTGCCAGTTCCACACAAGGGGCTACCTACGAGCAGTACTTC.

A word on this clonotype: It is likely a read error, because the conserved phenylalanine at the end of the CDR3 is missing. The DNA is omitted, as the CDR3 cannot be located on it reliably, and the CDR3 follows TCRdb's listing. The genes are TRBV10-3 and TRBJ1-5. Germline V gene sequence: CDR1 ENHRY, CDR2 SYGVKD. The CDR3 numbers 11 amino acids, ends counted. The CDR3 is CAGGPNQPQHT.